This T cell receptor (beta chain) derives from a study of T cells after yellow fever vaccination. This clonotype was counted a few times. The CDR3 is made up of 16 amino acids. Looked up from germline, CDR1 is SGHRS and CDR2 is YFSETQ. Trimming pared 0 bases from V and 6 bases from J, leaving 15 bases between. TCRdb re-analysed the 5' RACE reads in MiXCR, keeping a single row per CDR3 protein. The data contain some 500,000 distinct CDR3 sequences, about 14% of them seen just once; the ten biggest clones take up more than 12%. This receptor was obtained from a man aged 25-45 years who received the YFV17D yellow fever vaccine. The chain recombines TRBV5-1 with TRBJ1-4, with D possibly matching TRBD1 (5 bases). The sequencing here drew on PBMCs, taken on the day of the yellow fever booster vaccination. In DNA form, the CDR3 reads TGCGCCAGCAGCTTGGAGATGTGGGGGAGGGATGAAAAACTGTTTTTT. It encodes CASSLEMWGRDEKLFF.